This TCR beta chain stems from a study of molecular identifiers for immune sequencing clone quantification. Study details: Split five ways in replicates, RNA from roughly 20,000 or 100,000 naive CD8 cells had four portions sequenced.

In TCRdb, the PCR reads were re-called with MiXCR into one record per CDR3 protein. The sample lists about 640,000 distinct CDR3 sequences; 15% to 20% were seen once. In regard to this clonotype: With a much larger clone just one base away, this may be a read error.

This CDR3 is 14 amino acids long. Germline CDR1 reads MDHEN; CDR2 reads SYDVKM. This chain connects TRBV28 to TRBJ2-7; no firm D call. This TCR was recovered from a human donor in good health. Some libraries in this study had Jurkat cell RNA spiked in. The sample consisted of naive CD8+ T cells from blood, with Jurkat cell RNA spiked in. Subset described: FACS-sorted CD8+CD4-CCR7+CD45RA+ naive T cells. In nucleotides, the CDR3 is TGTGCCAGCAGTTTATTGGGAATCACCTACGAGCAGCACTTC. Translated: CASSLLGITYEQHF.